Listed here are 17 T cell receptor beta chains from one sample, sequenced in a study of CD8 T cells in acute hepatitis C reinfection. The method was immunoSEQ multiplex PCR; TCRdb's version includes in-frame clones alone and lacks a portion of them. The table lists over 30,000 clones, 75% to 90% of them singletons, with approximately 9.9% in the top ten. Time point reported: naive CD8 control sorted from an acute-time-point sample. The sequenced sample consisted of naive CD8+ T cells from PBMCs. The origin of the receptors is a woman between 18 and 29 years old who spontaneously cleared hepatitis C infection.

The J gene is TRBJ2-1, the V gene TRBV10-2; D possibly corresponds to TRBD2 (5 bases). Trimming took off 3 bases at V and 3 bases at J, with 6 bases between the two ends. CDR1 is WSHSY and CDR2 is SAAADI in the germline V gene. The CDR3 is 13 amino acids. CDR3 in DNA: TGCGCCAGCAGTGACGGACTCTACAATGAGCAGTTCTTC. The encoded protein is CASSDGLYNEQFF.

The chain has TRBV9 and TRBJ2-3; perhaps TRBD2 as D (5 bases). Germline CDR1 reads SGDLS; CDR2 reads YYNGEE. V was clipped by 1 base and J by 6 bases, with 15 bases between them. CDR3 size: 15 residues. CDR3 bases: TGTGCCAGCAGCGTACTAGCTGAGCCGGGGGATACGCAGTATTTT. This encodes CASSVLAEPGDTQYF. Variable domain in full (rest from reference TRBV9 and TRBJ2-3): DSGVTQTPKHLITATGQRVTLRCSPRSGDLSVYWYQQSLDQGLQFLIQYYNGEERAKGNILERFSAQQFPDLHSELNLSSLELGDSALYFCASSVLAEPGDTQYFGPGTRLTVL.

This rearrangement joins TRBV4-1 to TRBJ1-1; the D is unclear. The CDR3 is 17 residues long. Germline assignment: CDR1 MGHRA and CDR2 YSYEKL. V lost 0 bases to trimming and J lost 3 bases, with 17 bases between them. CDR3 residues: CASSQERKDVSYTEAFF. The DNA of the CDR3 is TGCGCCAGCAGCCAAGAGAGGAAGGACGTCTCTTACACTGAAGCTTTCTTT.

This chain uses TRBV27 with TRBJ2-5, with D maybe TRBD2 (6 bases). Germline CDR1 and CDR2: MNHEY and SMNVEV (reference sequence). The CDR3 sequence is 14 residues long. V lost 3 bases to trimming and J lost 9 bases, with 17 bases between them. The CDR3 protein is CASSFGVEGGAQYF. The DNA for the CDR3 is TGTGCCAGCAGTTTCGGAGTGGAGGGCGGGGCCCAGTACTTC.

CDR3 sequence (DNA): TGCAGCGTTGGAGGGCGGTGGGGCTACACCTTC. Translating it yields CSVGGRWGYTF. The V gene is TRBV29-1, the J gene TRBJ1-2; D not resolved. The CDR3 is 11 amino acids. Per the germline V gene, CDR1 is SQVTM and CDR2 is ANQGSEA. Trimming shortened V by 4 bases and J by 8 bases, and 11 bases separated the two germline ends.

The rearrangement links TRBV9 to TRBJ2-5; D uncertain. V lost 0 bases to trimming and J lost 3 bases, with 12 bases between them. The CDR3 is made up of 15 amino acids. Per germline, CDR1 SGDLS and CDR2 YYNGEE. For the CDR3, the DNA is TGTGCCAGCAGCGTAGACGGACGGGTCAAAGAGACCCAGTACTTC. Its protein product is CASSVDGRVKETQYF. The full variable domain, its missing parts supplied by reference TRBV9 and TRBJ2-5, is DSGVTQTPKHLITATGQRVTLRCSPRSGDLSVYWYQQSLDQGLQFLIQYYNGEERAKGNILERFSAQQFPDLHSELNLSSLELGDSALYFCASSVDGRVKETQYFGPGTRLLVL.

The V gene is TRBV28, the J gene TRBJ2-7, with D possibly called TRBD1 or TRBD2 (5 bases each). Trimming pared 11 bases from V and 3 bases from J, leaving 11 bases between. This CDR3 comprises 11 residues. Germline V gene lookup returns CDR1 MDHEN and CDR2 SYDVKM. The CDR3 sequence is CASRGNYEQYF. The CDR3, as DNA: TGTGCCTCTCGGGGCAACTACGAGCAGTACTTC.

Here the CDR3 reads CSVAGTGAYEQYF. CDR3 nucleotide sequence: TGCAGCGTTGCCGGGACAGGGGCCTACGAGCAGTACTTC. The chain carries TRBV29-1 and TRBJ2-7; TRBD1 agrees at 10 bases. V shed 4 bases, J shed 2 bases, and the junction held 2 bases outside the gene matches. The CDR3 spans 13 residues. The germline V gene encodes CDR1 SQVTM and CDR2 ANQGSEA.

This clone has just a few counts. This sequence joins TRBV10-2 and TRBJ2-7, with TRBD2 identical over 7 bases. With V trimmed by 9 bases and J by 5 bases, 7 bases remained unmatched. Per the germline V gene, CDR1 is WSHSY and CDR2 is SAAADI. This CDR3 comprises 12 residues. The CDR3 DNA follows: TGCGCCAGTAATCCCGCGGGGGACGAGCAGTACTTC. Residues: CASNPAGDEQYF.

In regard to this clone: A junction boundary mismatches the germline segment, possibly from a read error. The same CDR3 can be traced to other DNA sequences in this sample. The chain has TRBV7-3 and TRBJ1-1; D possibly corresponds to TRBD1 (6 bases). The CDR3 runs 13 residues. The germline V gene encodes CDR1 SGHTA and CDR2 FQGTGA. Here the CDR3 DNA reads TGTGCCAGCAGCCCCACAAGACAGGCGGAAGCCTTCTTT. As protein: CASSPTRQAEAFF.

The gene calls are TRBV7-8 and TRBJ2-5, with D uncertain. The germline V and J ends were trimmed by 1 base and 3 bases, with 9 bases remaining between them. CDR3 length: 14 amino acids. Germline lookup yields CDR1 SGHVS and CDR2 FQNEAQ. CDR3 sequence: CASSLDLLEETQYF. The CDR3 DNA is TGTGCCAGCAGCTTAGATCTGCTCGAAGAGACCCAGTACTTC.

The V gene is TRBV6-5, the J gene TRBJ2-7, with a tentative D call TRBD2 (6 bases). The germline CDR1 and CDR2 sequences are MNHEY and SVGAGI. Between the trimmed V and J ends, which lost 2 bases and 5 bases, there was a span of 16 bases. The CDR3 sequence is 15 residues long. CDR3 nucleotides: TGTGCCAGCAGTTACGGGGCGGGACCCCTGGACGAGCAGTACTTC. This translates into CASSYGAGPLDEQYF.

V is TRBV27 and J is TRBJ2-3; 14 nucleotides line up with TRBD2. The J segment lost 2 bases and the V segment lost 2 bases, leaving 3 bases of the junction unmatched. Germline V gives CDR1 MNHEY, CDR2 SMNVEV (reference sequence). CDR3 length: 17 residues. The CDR3 sequence: CASSLGLAGGSTDTQYF. The CDR3, as DNA: TGTGCCAGCAGTTTAGGACTAGCGGGAGGCTCCACAGATACGCAGTATTTT.

The V call is TRBV6-1, the J call TRBJ1-2; D unclear. CDR1 and CDR2 (germline): MNHNS, SASEGT. This CDR3 contains 14 residues. V lost 6 bases and J 8 bases, leaving 19 bases between the germline ends. CDR3 in amino acids: CASSPTIDLVGYTF. The CDR3 DNA reads as TGTGCCAGCAGCCCGACAATAGATCTTGTGGGCTACACCTTC.

The rearrangement joins TRBV4-1 to TRBJ2-4, with TRBD2 matching 10 bases. Losses at the gene ends were 2 bases for V and 8 bases for J; bases not matched to a gene: 18. Germline V CDR1 and CDR2: MGHRA, YSYEKL. The CDR3 loop spans 19 amino acids. CDR3 DNA sequence: TGCGCCAGCAGCCAAATTGTAATTCCGACTAGCGGGTTGGAGGACATTCAGTACTTC. Translated, it gives CASSQIVIPTSGLEDIQYF.

V and J are TRBV15 and TRBJ2-7; 9 bases align to TRBD1. There are 14 residues in the CDR3. The germline V gene encodes CDR1 LNHNV and CDR2 YYDKDF (reference sequence). V lost 5 bases, J lost 5 bases, and 7 bases stayed unmatched. CDR3 sequence reads: CATSVGTGYDEQYF. CDR3 nucleotide sequence: TGTGCCACCAGCGTGGGGACAGGGTATGACGAGCAGTACTTC.

The rearrangement links TRBV12-1 to TRBJ1-2. TRBV12-1 is deemed a pseudogene. The CDR3 consists of 15 residues. CDR3 nucleotide sequence: TGTGCCAGCAGCTTTGTGGGCCGGGGGGAGGATGGCTACACCTTC. This encodes CASSFVGRGEDGYTF.